This TCR beta chain was observed in a study of shared clonotypes between healthy human individuals. This table comes from immunoSEQ multiplex PCR, and its TCRdb copy is limited to in-frame clones, with some not included. The sample holds 1.4 million to 1.5 million clones, roughly 95% seen once. Trimming pared 3 bases from V and 1 base from J, leaving 14 bases between. The CDR3 covers 16 residues. The germline V gene encodes CDR1 KGHSH and CDR2 LQKENI. Study observations and caveats: Of the naive CD4 clonotypes, approximately 5% were shared across several donors.

On this clone: Its antigen is not known.

The sequenced sample consisted of naive CD4+ T cells sorted from blood. Subset defined: CD45RA+ positively selected. The chain recombines TRBV18 with TRBJ2-3; perhaps TRBD1 as D (6 bases). The receptor's source is a man aged 25 to 45 in good health. The CDR3 loop reads CASSPGAGPRTDTQYF. The DNA of the CDR3 is TGTGCCAGCTCACCGGGGGCGGGCCCCCGCACAGATACGCAGTATTTT.